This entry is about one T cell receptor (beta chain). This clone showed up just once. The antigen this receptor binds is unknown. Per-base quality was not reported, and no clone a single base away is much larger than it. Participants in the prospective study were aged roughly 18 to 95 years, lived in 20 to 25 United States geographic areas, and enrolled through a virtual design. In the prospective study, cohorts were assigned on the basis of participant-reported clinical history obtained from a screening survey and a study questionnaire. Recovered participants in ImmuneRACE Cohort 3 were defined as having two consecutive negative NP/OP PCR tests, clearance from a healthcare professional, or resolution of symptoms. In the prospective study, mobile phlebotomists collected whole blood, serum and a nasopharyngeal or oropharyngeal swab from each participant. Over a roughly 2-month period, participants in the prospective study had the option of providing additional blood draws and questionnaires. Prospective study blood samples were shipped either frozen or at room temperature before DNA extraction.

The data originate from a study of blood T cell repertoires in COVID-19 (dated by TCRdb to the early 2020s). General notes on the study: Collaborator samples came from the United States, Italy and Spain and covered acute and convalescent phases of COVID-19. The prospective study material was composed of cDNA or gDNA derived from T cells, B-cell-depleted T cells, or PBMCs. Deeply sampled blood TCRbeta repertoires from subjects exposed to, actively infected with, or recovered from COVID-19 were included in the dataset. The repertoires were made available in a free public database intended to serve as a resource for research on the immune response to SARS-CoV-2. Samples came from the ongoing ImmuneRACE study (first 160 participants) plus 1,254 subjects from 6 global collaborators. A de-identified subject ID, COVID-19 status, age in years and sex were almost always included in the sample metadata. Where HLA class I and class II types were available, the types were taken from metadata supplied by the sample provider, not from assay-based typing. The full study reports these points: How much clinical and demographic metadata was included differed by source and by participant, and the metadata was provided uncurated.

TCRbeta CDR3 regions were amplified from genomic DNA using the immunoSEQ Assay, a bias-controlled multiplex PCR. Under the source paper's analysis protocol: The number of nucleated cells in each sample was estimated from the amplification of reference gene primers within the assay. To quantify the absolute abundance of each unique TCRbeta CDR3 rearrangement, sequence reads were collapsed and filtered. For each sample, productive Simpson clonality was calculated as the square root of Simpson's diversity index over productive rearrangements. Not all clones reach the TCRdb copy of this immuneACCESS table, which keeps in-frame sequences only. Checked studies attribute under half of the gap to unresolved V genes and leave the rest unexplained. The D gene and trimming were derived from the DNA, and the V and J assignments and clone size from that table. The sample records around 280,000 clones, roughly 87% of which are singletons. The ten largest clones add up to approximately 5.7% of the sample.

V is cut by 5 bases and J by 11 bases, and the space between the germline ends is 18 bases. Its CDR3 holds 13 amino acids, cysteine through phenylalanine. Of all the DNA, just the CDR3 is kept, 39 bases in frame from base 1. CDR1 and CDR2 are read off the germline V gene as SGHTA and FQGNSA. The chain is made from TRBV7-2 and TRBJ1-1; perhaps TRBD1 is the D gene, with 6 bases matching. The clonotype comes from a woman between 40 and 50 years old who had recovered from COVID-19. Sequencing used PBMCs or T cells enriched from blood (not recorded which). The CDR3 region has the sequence CASSTGYRDVAFF. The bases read TGTGCCAGCAGCACAGGATACAGGGATGTGGCTTTCTTT.